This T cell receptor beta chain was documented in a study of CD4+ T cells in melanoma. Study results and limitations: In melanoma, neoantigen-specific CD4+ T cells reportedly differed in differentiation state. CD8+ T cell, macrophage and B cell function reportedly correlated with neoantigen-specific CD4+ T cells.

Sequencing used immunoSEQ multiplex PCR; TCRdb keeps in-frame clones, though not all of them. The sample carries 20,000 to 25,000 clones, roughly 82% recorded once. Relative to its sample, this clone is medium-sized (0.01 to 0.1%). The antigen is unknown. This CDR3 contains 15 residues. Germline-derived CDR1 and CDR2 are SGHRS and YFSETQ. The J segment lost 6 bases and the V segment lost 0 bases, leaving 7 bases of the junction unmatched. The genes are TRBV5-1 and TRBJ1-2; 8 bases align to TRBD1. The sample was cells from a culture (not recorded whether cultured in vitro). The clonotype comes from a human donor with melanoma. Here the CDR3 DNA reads TGCGCCAGCAGCTTGGGGACAGGGTTGAGTGATGGCTACACCTTC. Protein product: CASSLGTGLSDGYTF.